This TCR beta chain is from a study of CD8+ T cells in alopecia areata. Study-wide results and caveats: Sequencing of scalp samples also includes resident alphabeta T cells from normal skin. Clonality exceeded that of normal scalp in lesional scalp, most notably in alopecia totalis/universalis. Whereas mice showed it more clearly, TCR sharing across patients was murkier, possibly because of HLA.

This clone was detected a few times. Its antigen is as yet unknown. Lesional scalp tissue (obtained by punch biopsy) and peripheral blood were collected from alopecia areata patients. Extracted RNA was reverse transcribed into cDNA, the sequencing template. Sequenced by immunoSEQ multiplex PCR; TCRdb stores in-frame clones only, minus some. The table lists 95,000 to 150,000 clones, around 50% of them singletons. What was sequenced was NKG2D-low CD8+ T cells sorted from blood. The sequence came from a human donor with alopecia areata.

CDR3 protein: CSPTTSYNEQFF. CDR3 DNA sequence: TGCAGCCCGACGACTTCCTACAATGAGCAGTTCTTC. The rearrangement joins TRBV29-1 to TRBJ2-1; D is undetermined. V dropped 8 bases and J dropped 1 base, with 9 bases sitting between them. From germline, CDR1 is SQVTM and CDR2 ANQGSEA. The CDR3 consists of 12 residues.